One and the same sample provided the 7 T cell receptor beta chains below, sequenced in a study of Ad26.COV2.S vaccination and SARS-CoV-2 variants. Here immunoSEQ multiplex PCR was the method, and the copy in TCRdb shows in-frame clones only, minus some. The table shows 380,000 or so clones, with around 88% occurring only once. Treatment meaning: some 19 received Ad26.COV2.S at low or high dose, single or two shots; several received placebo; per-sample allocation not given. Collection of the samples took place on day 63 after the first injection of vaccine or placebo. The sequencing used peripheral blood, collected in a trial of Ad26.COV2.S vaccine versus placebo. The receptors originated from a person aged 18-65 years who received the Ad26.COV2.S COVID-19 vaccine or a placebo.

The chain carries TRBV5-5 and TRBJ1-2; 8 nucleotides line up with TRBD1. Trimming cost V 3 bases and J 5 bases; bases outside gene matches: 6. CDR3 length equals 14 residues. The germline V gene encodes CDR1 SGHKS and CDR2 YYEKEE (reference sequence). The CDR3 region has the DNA TGTGCCAGCAGCTCGGGACAGGAGCTATATGGCTACACCTTC. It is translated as CASSSGQELYGYTF.

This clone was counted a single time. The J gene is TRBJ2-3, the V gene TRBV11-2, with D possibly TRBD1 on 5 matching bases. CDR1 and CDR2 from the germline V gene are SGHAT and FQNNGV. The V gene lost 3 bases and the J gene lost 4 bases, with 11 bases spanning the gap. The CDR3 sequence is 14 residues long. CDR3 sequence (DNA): TGTGCCAGCAGCTTTTTCAGGGTTCCAGATACGCAGTATTTT. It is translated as CASSFFRVPDTQYF. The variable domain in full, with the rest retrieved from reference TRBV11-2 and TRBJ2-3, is EAGVAQSPRYKIIEKRQSVAFWCNPISGHATLYWYQQILGQGPKLLIQFQNNGVVDDSQLPKDRFSAERLKGVDSTLKIQPAKLEDSAVYLCASSFFRVPDTQYFGPGTRLTVL.

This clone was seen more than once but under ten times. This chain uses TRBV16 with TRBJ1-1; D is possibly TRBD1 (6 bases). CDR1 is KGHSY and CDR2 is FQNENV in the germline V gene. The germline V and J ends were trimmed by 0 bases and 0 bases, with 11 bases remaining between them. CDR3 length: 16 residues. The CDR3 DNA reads TGTGCCAGCAGCCAATCGACGGGGACACTGAACACTGAAGCTTTCTTT. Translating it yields CASSQSTGTLNTEAFF.

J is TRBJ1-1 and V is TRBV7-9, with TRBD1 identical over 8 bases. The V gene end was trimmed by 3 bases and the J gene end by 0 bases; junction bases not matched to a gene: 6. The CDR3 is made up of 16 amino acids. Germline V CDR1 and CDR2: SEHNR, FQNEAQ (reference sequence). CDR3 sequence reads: CASSFLGQGMNTEAFF. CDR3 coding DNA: TGTGCCAGCAGCTTCCTCGGACAGGGAATGAACACTGAAGCTTTCTTT.

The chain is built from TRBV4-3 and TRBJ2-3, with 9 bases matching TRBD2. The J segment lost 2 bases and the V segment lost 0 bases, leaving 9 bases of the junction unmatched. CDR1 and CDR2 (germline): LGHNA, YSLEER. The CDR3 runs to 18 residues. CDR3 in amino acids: CASSQDWGLAGFTDTQYF. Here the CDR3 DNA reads TGCGCCAGCAGCCAAGATTGGGGGCTAGCGGGGTTCACAGATACGCAGTATTTT.

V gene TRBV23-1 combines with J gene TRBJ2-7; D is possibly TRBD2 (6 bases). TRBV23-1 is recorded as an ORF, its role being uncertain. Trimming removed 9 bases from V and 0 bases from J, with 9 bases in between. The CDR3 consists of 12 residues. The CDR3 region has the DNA TGCGCCAGAGTCGGGAGCTCCTACGAGCAGTACTTC. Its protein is CARVGSSYEQYF.

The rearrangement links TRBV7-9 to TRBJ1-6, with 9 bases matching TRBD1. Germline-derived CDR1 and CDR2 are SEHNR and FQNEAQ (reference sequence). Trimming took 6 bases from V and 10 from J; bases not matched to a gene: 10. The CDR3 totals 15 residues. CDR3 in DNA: TGTGCCAGCAGTCGTGAGGGGACAGGGCGATCACCCCTCCACTTT. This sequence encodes CASSREGTGRSPLHF.